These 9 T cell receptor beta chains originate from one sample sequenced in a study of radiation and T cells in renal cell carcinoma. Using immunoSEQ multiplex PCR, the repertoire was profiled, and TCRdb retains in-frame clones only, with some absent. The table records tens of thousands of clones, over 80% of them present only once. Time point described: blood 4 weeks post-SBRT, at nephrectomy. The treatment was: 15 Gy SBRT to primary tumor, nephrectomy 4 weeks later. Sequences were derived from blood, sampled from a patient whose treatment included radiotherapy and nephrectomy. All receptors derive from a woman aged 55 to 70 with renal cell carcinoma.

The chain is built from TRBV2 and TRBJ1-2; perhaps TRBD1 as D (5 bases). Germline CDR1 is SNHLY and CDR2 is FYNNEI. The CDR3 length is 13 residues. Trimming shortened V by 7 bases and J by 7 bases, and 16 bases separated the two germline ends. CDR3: CASKIGGEAGYTF. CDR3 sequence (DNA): TGTGCCAGCAAAATCGGGGGGGAGGCTGGCTACACCTTC.

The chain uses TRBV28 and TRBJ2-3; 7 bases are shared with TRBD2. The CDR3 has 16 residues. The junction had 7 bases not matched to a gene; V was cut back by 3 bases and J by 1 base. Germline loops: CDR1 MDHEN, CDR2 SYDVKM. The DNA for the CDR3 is TGTGCCAGCAGTTTTCTTTGGGGGGGACGCACAGATACGCAGTATTTT. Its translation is CASSFLWGGRTDTQYF.

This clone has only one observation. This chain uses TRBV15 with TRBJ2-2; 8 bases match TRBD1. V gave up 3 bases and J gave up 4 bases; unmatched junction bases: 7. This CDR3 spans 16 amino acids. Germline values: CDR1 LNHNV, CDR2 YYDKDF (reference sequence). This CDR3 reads CATSRRQGLRTGELFF. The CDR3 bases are TGTGCCACCAGCAGGCGACAGGGGCTACGCACCGGGGAGCTGTTTTTT.

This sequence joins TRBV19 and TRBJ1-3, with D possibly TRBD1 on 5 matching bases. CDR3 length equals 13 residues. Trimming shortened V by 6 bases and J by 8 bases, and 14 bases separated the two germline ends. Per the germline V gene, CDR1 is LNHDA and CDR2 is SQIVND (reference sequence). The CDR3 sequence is CASRDTVMDTIYF. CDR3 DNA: TGTGCCAGTAGGGACACCGTTATGGACACCATATATTTT.

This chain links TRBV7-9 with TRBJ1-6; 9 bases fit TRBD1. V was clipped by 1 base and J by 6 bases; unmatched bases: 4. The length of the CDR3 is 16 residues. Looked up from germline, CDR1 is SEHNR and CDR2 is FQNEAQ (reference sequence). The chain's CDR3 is CASSLGTGGRNSPLHF. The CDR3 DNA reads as TGTGCCAGCAGCTTAGGAACAGGGGGCCGTAATTCACCCCTCCACTTT. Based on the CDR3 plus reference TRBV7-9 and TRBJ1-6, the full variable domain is DTGVSQNPRHKITKRGQNVTFRCDPISEHNRLYWYRQTLGQGPEFLTYFQNEAQLEKSRLLSDRFSAERPKGSFSTLEIQRTEQGDSAMYLCASSLGTGGRNSPLHFGNGTRLTVT.

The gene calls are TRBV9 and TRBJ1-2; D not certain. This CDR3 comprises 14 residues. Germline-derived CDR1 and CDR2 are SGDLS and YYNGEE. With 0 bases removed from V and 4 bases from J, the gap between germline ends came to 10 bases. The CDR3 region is CASSVEARAYGYTF. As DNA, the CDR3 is TGTGCCAGCAGCGTAGAGGCAAGGGCCTATGGCTACACCTTC. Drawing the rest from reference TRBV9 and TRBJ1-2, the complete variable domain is DSGVTQTPKHLITATGQRVTLRCSPRSGDLSVYWYQQSLDQGLQFLIQYYNGEERAKGNILERFSAQQFPDLHSELNLSSLELGDSALYFCASSVEARAYGYTFGSGTRLTVV.

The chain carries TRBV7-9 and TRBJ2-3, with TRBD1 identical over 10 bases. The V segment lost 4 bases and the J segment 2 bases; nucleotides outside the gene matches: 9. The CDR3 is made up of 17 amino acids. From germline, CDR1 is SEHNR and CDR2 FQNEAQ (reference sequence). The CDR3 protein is CASSSADRGFFTDTQYF. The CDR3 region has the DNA TGTGCCAGCAGCTCAGCGGACAGGGGGTTTTTCACAGATACGCAGTATTTT.

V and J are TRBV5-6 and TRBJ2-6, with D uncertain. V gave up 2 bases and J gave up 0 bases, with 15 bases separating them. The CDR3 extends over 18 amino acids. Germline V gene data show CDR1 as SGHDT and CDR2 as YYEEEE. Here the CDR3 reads CASSFPILQSSGANVLTF. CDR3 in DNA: TGTGCCAGCAGCTTCCCAATCCTACAGAGCTCTGGGGCCAACGTCCTGACTTTC.

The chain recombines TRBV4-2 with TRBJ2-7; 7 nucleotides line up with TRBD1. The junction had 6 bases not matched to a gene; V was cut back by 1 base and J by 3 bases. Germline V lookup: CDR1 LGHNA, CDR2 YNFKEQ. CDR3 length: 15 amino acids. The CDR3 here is CASSQAEGQNYEQYF. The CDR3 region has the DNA TGTGCCAGCAGCCAAGCAGAGGGACAGAACTACGAGCAGTACTTC.